This entry lists 28 T cell receptor beta chains sequenced from one sample in a study of T-cell reconstitution after alpha-beta-depleted transplantation in children. Using unique molecular identifiers, the investigators prepared the TCRbeta library. TCRdb called the PCR reads again in MiXCR, with one record for every CDR3 protein. In the table there are nearly 350,000 distinct CDR3 sequences, 15% to 20% of which are singletons. The input for sequencing was PBMCs, mostly from graft donor cells, taken 360 days after TCRalphabeta/CD19-depleted stem cell transplant. The source is a male patient between 2 and 10 years old who had a stem cell transplant for acute lymphoblastic leukemia, so the T cells may come from the graft donor.

The rearrangement uses TRBV27 and TRBJ2-3, with 10 bases lining up with TRBD1. Germline CDR1 is MNHEY and CDR2 is SMNVEV (reference sequence). This CDR3 has 17 residues. V was clipped by 4 bases and J by 0 bases; unmatched bases: 7. The CDR3 is CASSSLRDRGSTDTQYF. CDR3 nucleotides: TGTGCCAGCAGTTCCCTCCGGGACAGGGGAAGCACAGATACGCAGTATTTT.

This clonotype was detected only a few times. The DNA of the CDR3 is TGTGCCAGCAGTTACGGGACTAGCGGGAGTAATGAGCAGTTCTTC. It specifies CASSYGTSGSNEQFF. This chain connects TRBV6-5 to TRBJ2-1, with 14 bases fitting TRBD2. CDR3 size: 15 residues. CDR1 and CDR2 from the germline V gene are MNHEY and SVGAGI. Germline trimming cut 2 bases from V and 7 bases from J; bases unmatched to any gene: 1.

V is TRBV20-1 and J is TRBJ2-5, with 9 nucleotides matching TRBD2. Germline CDR1 DFQATT, CDR2 SNEGSKA (reference sequence). This CDR3 contains 13 residues. V trimming: 5 bases; J trimming: 1 base; junction bases outside the gene matches: 2. The CDR3 nucleotides are TGCAGTGCTGGGCGGGAGGGCCAAGAGACCCAGTACTTC. As protein: CSAGREGQETQYF.

This clonotype appeared many times. The junction and the germline gene differ at one end; a read error may be behind it. The chain couples TRBV6-5 to TRBJ1-2; D is undetermined. CDR3 length: 14 residues. Germline CDR1 and CDR2: MNHEY and SVGAGI. CDR3 DNA: TGTGCCAGCACACCCCTTAGGGATAACGATGGCTACACCTTC. It translates to CASTPLRDNDGYTF.

For this clonotype: A much larger clone lies a single base off, so this may be a read error. The chain recombines TRBV20-1 with TRBJ2-3; 7 bases line up with TRBD2. The CDR3 totals 18 residues. V was clipped by 5 bases and J by 4 bases; unmatched bases: 21. Germline CDR1 and CDR2: DFQATT and SNEGSKA (reference sequence). This chain's CDR3 is CSAGLGTGGRARADTQYF. As DNA, the CDR3 is TGCAGTGCTGGATTAGGGACTGGCGGGAGAGCAAGGGCAGATACGCAGTATTTT.

The rearrangement links TRBV6-1 to TRBJ2-3, with 7 bases matching TRBD1. Germline CDR1 reads MNHNS; CDR2 reads SASEGT. The CDR3 consists of 14 residues. The junction had 4 bases not matched to a gene; V was cut back by 6 bases and J by 1 base. The CDR3 DNA sequence: TGTGCCAGCAGCCGACAGGGAGGCACAGATACGCAGTATTTT. It specifies CASSRQGGTDTQYF.

This clonotype came up a few times. The J gene is TRBJ1-4, the V gene TRBV5-1; maybe TRBD1 (5 bases). Germline V gene sequence: CDR1 SGHRS, CDR2 YFSETQ. Trimming took 0 bases from V and 3 from J, leaving 6 bases between them. The CDR3 totals 14 residues. CDR3 coding DNA: TGCGCCAGCAGCTTGGTGGGACCTAATGAAAAACTGTTTTTT. Residues: CASSLVGPNEKLFF.

V gene TRBV10-2 combines with J gene TRBJ2-5; tentatively, D is TRBD1 (7 bases). Germline lookup yields CDR1 WSHSY and CDR2 SAAADI. The V and J ends lost 3 bases and 5 bases respectively, with 16 bases between them. The CDR3 loop spans 15 amino acids. The chain's CDR3 is CASSDILQGRETQYF. The CDR3 DNA sequence: TGCGCCAGCAGTGATATCTTACAGGGGAGGGAGACCCAGTACTTC.

This clonotype was seen more than once but under ten times. This chain connects TRBV18 to TRBJ2-3, with D unclear. The V gene's germline CDR1 is KGHSH and CDR2 LQKENI. V shed 3 bases and J shed 2 bases, with 6 bases lying between them. CDR3 size: 13 residues. The CDR3 spells CASSPRITDTQYF. CDR3 in DNA: TGTGCCAGCTCACCCCGTATCACAGATACGCAGTATTTT.

This clonotype was detected ten times or more. The genes are TRBV29-1 and TRBJ1-6, with TRBD1 identical over 7 bases. The CDR3 runs 14 residues. Germline CDR1 reads SQVTM; CDR2 reads ANQGSEA. V lost 5 bases, J lost 8 bases, and 9 bases stayed unmatched. In DNA form, the CDR3 reads TGCAGCGTTCGGGTACAGGGGAGGGATTCACCCCTCCACTTT. Its protein is CSVRVQGRDSPLHF.

Only a few counts were recorded for this clonotype. The missing conserved phenylalanine or tryptophan at the end of this CDR3 makes a read error likely. Because the CDR3's place on the DNA is in doubt, the DNA is left out and the CDR3 is given as listed by TCRdb. The gene calls are TRBV7-9 and TRBJ2-7; TRBD1 reflects the table's D call only, with no check against the DNA. A total of 9 residues make up the CDR3, ends included. Per the germline V gene, CDR1 is SEHNR and CDR2 is FQNEAQ (reference sequence). The CDR3 spells CASSLTFPG.

The chain links TRBV5-6 to TRBJ1-1; D gene uncertain. The germline gives CDR1 SGHDT, CDR2 YYEEEE. V gave up 0 bases and J gave up 1 base, with 7 bases separating them. CDR3 length: 14 amino acids. CDR3 in amino acids: CASSLVMRNTEAFF. The CDR3 DNA is TGTGCCAGCAGCTTGGTAATGAGGAACACTGAAGCTTTCTTT. Filled out from reference TRBV5-6 and TRBJ1-1, the complete variable domain reads DAGVTQSPTHLIKTRGQQVTLRCSPKSGHDTVSWYQQALGQGPQFIFQYYEEEERQRGNFPDRFSGHQFPNYSSELNVNALLLGDSALYLCASSLVMRNTEAFFGQGTRLTVV.

This clonotype has a handful of counts. The chain couples TRBV5-1 to TRBJ2-2; TRBD2 matches at 12 bases. The germline V gene has CDR1 SGHRS and CDR2 YFSETQ. Trimming cost V 4 bases and J 5 bases; bases outside gene matches: 6. There are 16 residues in the CDR3. The DNA for the CDR3 is TGCGCCAGCAGCCAGAAGACTAGCGGGAGTACCGGGGAGCTGTTTTTT. Its protein is CASSQKTSGSTGELFF.

The chain carries TRBV12-3 or TRBV12-4 and TRBJ2-5, with D perhaps TRBD2 (6 bases). Between the trimmed V and J ends, which lost 0 bases and 3 bases, there was a span of 8 bases. The CDR3 spans 14 residues. CDR3 bases: TGTGCCAGCAGTTTAGCTAGCGGCGAAGAGACCCAGTACTTC. Its protein is CASSLASGEETQYF.

This clonotype has a count of ten or more. The V call is TRBV28, the J call TRBJ2-5, with 11 nucleotides matching TRBD2. The CDR3 covers 16 residues. The V and J ends lost 5 bases and 2 bases, in that order; junction bases with no gene match: 7. Germline V gene sequence: CDR1 MDHEN, CDR2 SYDVKM. CDR3 nucleotide sequence: TGTGCCAGCAGTCTTGGACTAGCGGGCACTCAAGAGACCCAGTACTTC. Its protein product is CASSLGLAGTQETQYF.

This clonotype has ten or more counts. This chain connects TRBV12-3 or TRBV12-4 to TRBJ2-1, with D possibly being TRBD2 (6 bases). This CDR3 spans 12 amino acids. V gave up 6 bases and J gave up 6 bases, with 9 bases separating them. The CDR3 is CASSFGGNEQFF. The DNA for the CDR3 is TGTGCCAGCAGCTTCGGGGGCAATGAGCAGTTCTTC.

This clonotype was seen more than once but under ten times. The chain uses TRBV29-1 and TRBJ2-4; TRBD2 agrees at 7 bases. CDR1 SQVTM and CDR2 ANQGSEA come from the germline V gene. J lost 9 bases, V lost 7 bases, and 6 bases had no gene match. The CDR3 is made up of 11 amino acids. The CDR3 protein is CSAREAGIQYF. The CDR3 DNA is TGCAGCGCCCGGGAGGCGGGCATTCAGTACTTC.

This clonotype appeared a few times. This chain joins TRBV11-2 and TRBJ2-4; D possibly matches TRBD1 or TRBD2 (6 bases each). In germline, CDR1 is SGHAT, CDR2 FQNNGV. Trimming took 5 bases from V and 11 from J, leaving 13 bases between them. There are 12 residues in the CDR3. As DNA, the CDR3 is TGTGCCAGCAGCGAGGAGGGGGGCGTTCAGTACTTC. It codes for CASSEEGGVQYF.

This clonotype was seen only a few times. CDR3 region: CASSQAFAGVWYEQYF. The CDR3 DNA reads as TGTGCCAGCAGCCAAGCCTTCGCGGGAGTATGGTACGAGCAGTACTTC. The rearrangement joins TRBV3-1 to TRBJ2-7; the match to TRBD2 covers 7 bases. Losses at the gene ends were 1 base for V and 4 bases for J; bases not matched to a gene: 10. Germline V gene lookup returns CDR1 LGHDT and CDR2 YNNKEL (reference sequence). There are 16 residues in the CDR3.

This clonotype has just a few counts. The chain uses TRBV3-1 and TRBJ2-1; maybe TRBD2 (6 bases). The CDR3 totals 15 residues. The V gene lost 4 bases and the J gene lost 9 bases, with 19 bases spanning the gap. Germline V gene sequence: CDR1 LGHDT, CDR2 YNNKEL (reference sequence). CDR3 bases: TGTGCCAGCAGCCGCCGACTAGGGGAGTATGGTGAGCAGTTCTTC. Amino acid sequence: CASSRRLGEYGEQFF.

The chain uses TRBV20-1 and TRBJ2-1; possible D gene TRBD2, 5 bases. V lost 0 bases and J 6 bases, leaving 15 bases between the germline ends. Germline V lookup: CDR1 DFQATT, CDR2 SNEGSKA (reference sequence). The CDR3 sequence is 15 residues long. DNA for the CDR3: TGCAGTGCTAGAGATGGGGTTACTAGGACCAATGAGCAGTTCTTC. Its translation: CSARDGVTRTNEQFF.

The chain couples TRBV5-1 to TRBJ2-3, with 7 nucleotides matching TRBD2. This CDR3 region has 16 residues. The germline V gene encodes CDR1 SGHRS and CDR2 YFSETQ. The V and J ends lost 6 bases and 3 bases, in that order; junction bases with no gene match: 13. CDR3 residues: CASTQHPSGKTDTQYF. The CDR3 nucleotides are TGCGCCAGCACCCAACATCCCAGCGGGAAAACAGATACGCAGTATTTT.

This clonotype was recorded at least ten times. V usage is TRBV28 and J usage is TRBJ2-2, with D possibly matching TRBD1 (5 bases). CDR3 length: 14 amino acids. Germline V gives CDR1 MDHEN, CDR2 SYDVKM. With 4 bases removed from V and 1 base from J, the gap between germline ends came to 7 bases. CDR3 DNA: TGTGCCAGCAGTTCCGGACAGAACACCGGGGAGCTGTTTTTT. This sequence encodes CASSSGQNTGELFF.

This clonotype came up many times. CDR3 amino acids: CASSLGGTQYEQYF. The CDR3, as DNA: TGTGCCAGCAGCTTAGGGGGGACCCAATACGAGCAGTACTTC. The chain combines TRBV7-2 with TRBJ2-7; D tentatively fits TRBD1 or TRBD2 (5 bases each). Per germline, CDR1 SGHTA and CDR2 FQGNSA. With 1 base removed from V and 4 bases from J, the gap between germline ends came to 11 bases. This CDR3 has 14 residues.

This clonotype showed up many times. The chain has TRBV20-1 and TRBJ2-1; 7 bases match TRBD2. V lost 4 bases to trimming and J lost 9 bases; unmatched junction nucleotides: 9. CDR1 is DFQATT and CDR2 is SNEGSKA in the germline V gene (reference sequence). The CDR3 covers 13 residues. CDR3 protein: CSAKGRGGGEQFF. The CDR3 DNA sequence: TGCAGTGCTAAGGGTCGCGGGGGAGGTGAGCAGTTCTTC.

The table lists this clonotype with a few counts. The V and J genes are TRBV29-1 and TRBJ2-7; 13 bases map to TRBD2. The V gene's germline CDR1 is SQVTM and CDR2 ANQGSEA. The CDR3 loop spans 19 amino acids. Germline trimming cut 4 bases from V and 3 bases from J; bases unmatched to any gene: 18. CDR3 region: CSVAGIRELAGGYGYEQYF. In nucleotides, the CDR3 is TGCAGCGTTGCGGGTATAAGAGAACTAGCGGGAGGGTACGGCTACGAGCAGTACTTC.

The V and J genes are TRBV7-9 and TRBJ1-4; maybe TRBD1 (5 bases). V was shortened by 2 bases and J by 5 bases, with 6 bases between the two germline ends. This CDR3 spans 13 amino acids. From germline, CDR1 is SEHNR and CDR2 FQNEAQ (reference sequence). The CDR3 DNA reads as TGTGCCAGCAGCTTACCAGGGAATGAAAAACTGTTTTTT. Amino acids: CASSLPGNEKLFF.

The chain has TRBV4-1 and TRBJ2-7, with TRBD2 identical over 7 bases. The CDR3 runs 15 residues. Per germline, CDR1 MGHRA and CDR2 YSYEKL. The ends lost 4 bases at V and 2 bases at J; junction bases unmatched: 8. The CDR3 spells CASSLQESGTYEQYF. The CDR3 DNA follows: TGCGCCAGCAGCCTCCAAGAGAGCGGGACCTACGAGCAGTACTTC.